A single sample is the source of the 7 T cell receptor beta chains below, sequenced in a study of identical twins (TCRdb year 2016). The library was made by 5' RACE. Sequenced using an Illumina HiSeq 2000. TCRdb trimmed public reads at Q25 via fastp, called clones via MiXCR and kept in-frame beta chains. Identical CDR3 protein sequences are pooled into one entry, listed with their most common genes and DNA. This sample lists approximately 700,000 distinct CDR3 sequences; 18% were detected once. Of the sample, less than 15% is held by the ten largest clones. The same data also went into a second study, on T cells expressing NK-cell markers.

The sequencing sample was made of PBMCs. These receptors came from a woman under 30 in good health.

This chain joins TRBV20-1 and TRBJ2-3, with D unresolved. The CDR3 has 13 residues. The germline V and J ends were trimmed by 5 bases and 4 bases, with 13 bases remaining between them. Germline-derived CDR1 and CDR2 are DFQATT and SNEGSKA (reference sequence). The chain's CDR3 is CSAPIPGSDTQYF. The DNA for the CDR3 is TGCAGTGCTCCGATCCCAGGCTCAGATACGCAGTATTTT.

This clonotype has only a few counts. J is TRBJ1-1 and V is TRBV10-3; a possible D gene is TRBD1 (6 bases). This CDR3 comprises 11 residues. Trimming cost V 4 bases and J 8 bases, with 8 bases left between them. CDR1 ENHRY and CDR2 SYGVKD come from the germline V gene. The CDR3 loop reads CAISAGTEAFF. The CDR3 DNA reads TGTGCCATCAGTGCTGGGACAGAAGCTTTCTTT.

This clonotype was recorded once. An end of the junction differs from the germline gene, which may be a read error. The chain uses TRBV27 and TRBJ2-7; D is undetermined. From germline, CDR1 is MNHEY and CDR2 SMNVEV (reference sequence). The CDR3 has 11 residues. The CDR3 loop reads CTSSDRAGQYF. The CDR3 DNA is TGCACCAGCAGTGATCGCGCTGGGCAGTACTTC.

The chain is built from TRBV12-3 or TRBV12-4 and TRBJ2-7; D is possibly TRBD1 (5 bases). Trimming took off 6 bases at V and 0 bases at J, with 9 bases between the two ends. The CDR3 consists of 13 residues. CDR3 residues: CASRLQASYEQYF. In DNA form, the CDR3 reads TGTGCCAGCAGGCTACAGGCCTCCTACGAGCAGTACTTC.

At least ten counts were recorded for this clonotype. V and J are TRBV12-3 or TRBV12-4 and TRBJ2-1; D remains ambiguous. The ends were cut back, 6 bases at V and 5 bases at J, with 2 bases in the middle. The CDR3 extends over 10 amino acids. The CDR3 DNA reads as TGTGCCAGCAGCAACAATGAGCAGTTCTTC. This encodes CASSNNEQFF.

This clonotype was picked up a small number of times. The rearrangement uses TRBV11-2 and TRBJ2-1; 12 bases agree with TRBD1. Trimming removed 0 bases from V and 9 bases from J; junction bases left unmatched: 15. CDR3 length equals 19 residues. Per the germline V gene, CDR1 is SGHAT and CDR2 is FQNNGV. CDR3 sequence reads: CASSLDLRGGQGAIPEQFF. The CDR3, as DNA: TGTGCCAGCAGCTTAGATCTTCGGGGGGGACAGGGGGCTATTCCTGAGCAGTTCTTC. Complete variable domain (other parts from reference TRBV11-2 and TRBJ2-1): EAGVAQSPRYKIIEKRQSVAFWCNPISGHATLYWYQQILGQGPKLLIQFQNNGVVDDSQLPKDRFSAERLKGVDSTLKIQPAKLEDSAVYLCASSLDLRGGQGAIPEQFFGPGTRLTVL.

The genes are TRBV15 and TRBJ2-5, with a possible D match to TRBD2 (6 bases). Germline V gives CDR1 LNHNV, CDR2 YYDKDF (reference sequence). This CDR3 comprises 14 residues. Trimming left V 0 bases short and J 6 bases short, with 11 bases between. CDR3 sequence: CATSRDGGSKTQYF. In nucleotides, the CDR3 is TGTGCCACCAGCAGAGATGGGGGGAGCAAGACCCAGTACTTC.